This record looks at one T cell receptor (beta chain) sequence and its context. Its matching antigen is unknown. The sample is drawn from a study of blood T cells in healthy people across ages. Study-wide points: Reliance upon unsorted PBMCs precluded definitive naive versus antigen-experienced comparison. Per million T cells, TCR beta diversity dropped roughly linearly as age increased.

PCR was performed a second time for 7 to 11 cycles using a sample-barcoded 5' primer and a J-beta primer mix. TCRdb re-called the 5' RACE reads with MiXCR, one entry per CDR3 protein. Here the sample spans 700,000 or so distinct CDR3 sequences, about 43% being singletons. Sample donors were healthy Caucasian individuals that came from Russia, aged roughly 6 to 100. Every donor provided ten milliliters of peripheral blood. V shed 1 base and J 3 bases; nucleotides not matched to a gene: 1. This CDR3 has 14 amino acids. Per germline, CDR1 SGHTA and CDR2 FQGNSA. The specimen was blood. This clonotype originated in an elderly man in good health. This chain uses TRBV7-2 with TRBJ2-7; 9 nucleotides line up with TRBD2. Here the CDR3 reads CASSLEAGGYEQYF. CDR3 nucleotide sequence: TGTGCCAGCAGCTTAGAAGCGGGAGGCTACGAGCAGTACTTC.